This TCR beta chain derives from a study of blood T cell repertoires in COVID-19. Comment on this clone: Other nucleotide sequences in the sample specify the same CDR3.

Measured with immunoSEQ multiplex PCR; TCRdb has only the in-frame clones, and not every one. The profile shows under 200,000 clones, 70% to 90% of them singletons. The receptor's source is a woman aged 55 to 70 with COVID-19, enrolled during active disease. Sequencing was done on a sample of peripheral blood.

CDR3 sequence reads: CASSRGDEQFF. The CDR3 DNA reads TGTGCCAGCAGCCGGGGGGATGAGCAGTTCTTC. The gene calls are TRBV3-1 (or the pseudogene TRBV3-2) and TRBJ2-1, with D possibly TRBD2 on 6 matching bases. Deletions cut 4 bases from V and 8 bases from J, with 6 bases between. The CDR3 is 11 amino acids. CDR1 LGHDT and CDR2 YNNKEL come from the germline V gene (reference sequence).